One sample yielded the 27 T cell receptor beta chains listed below, sequenced in a study of early stage breast cancer tumors (dated by TCRdb to between 2016 and 2019). The receptor library was made with the immunoSEQ multiplex PCR assay. TCRdb holds this immuneACCESS table with in-frame rearrangements only. Some clones are missing; in checked studies, unresolved V genes explain under half, and the rest has no known cause. Present in this sample are about 38,000 clones, under 80% of which were seen just once. The ten largest clones represent over 6% of the sample. Material: blood. These receptors all stem from a person between 55 and 69 years old with breast cancer.

The chain carries TRBV6-1 and TRBJ1-4; no clear D gene. This CDR3 has 11 residues. V shed 4 bases and J shed 8 bases, with 5 bases lying between them. Germline V lookup: CDR1 MNHNS, CDR2 SASEGT. The CDR3 DNA sequence: TGTGCCAGCAGTGTATGGGAAAAACTGTTTTTT. It encodes CASSVWEKLFF.

This clone was counted a single time. The chain has TRBV7-8 and TRBJ2-5, with TRBD2 as a possible D gene (5 bases). The germline gives CDR1 SGHVS, CDR2 FQNEAQ. Trimming stripped 2 bases from V and 9 bases from J, with 7 bases between. The CDR3 spans 11 residues. The CDR3: CASSLSRAQYF. The DNA for the CDR3 is TGTGCCAGCAGCTTATCGCGGGCCCAGTACTTC.

This chain joins TRBV6-6 and TRBJ1-1, with a weak D call TRBD1 (5 bases). Germline loops: CDR1 MNHNY, CDR2 SVGAGI (reference sequence). This CDR3 contains 13 residues. Between the trimmed V and J ends, which lost 2 bases and 8 bases, there was a span of 12 bases. The CDR3 spells CASSYTDREEAFF. The CDR3 nucleotides read TGTGCCAGCAGTTACACAGACAGAGAAGAAGCTTTCTTT.

The chain joins TRBV5-1 to TRBJ1-1; D uncertain. The germline V and J ends were trimmed by 1 base and 2 bases, with 12 bases remaining between them. The CDR3 is 15 amino acids. CDR1 and CDR2 from the germline V gene are SGHRS and YFSETQ. The CDR3 here is CASSLSLSPNTEAFF. The CDR3 DNA follows: TGCGCCAGCAGCTTGAGTCTCTCCCCCAACACTGAAGCTTTCTTT.

The DNA of the CDR3 is TGTGCCTGGTCAAGCGGGCTACAAGAGACCCAGTACTTC. This sequence encodes CAWSSGLQETQYF. This chain links TRBV30 with TRBJ2-5, with D possibly being TRBD2 (6 bases). The germline V and J ends were trimmed by 5 bases and 2 bases, with 12 bases remaining between them. From germline, CDR1 is GTSNPN and CDR2 SVGIG (reference sequence). The CDR3 runs 13 residues.

Here the CDR3 DNA reads TGTGCCAGCAGGATCCTAGCGGGAGGGTACAATGAGCAGTTCTTC. Protein: CASRILAGGYNEQFF. The chain links TRBV6-5 to TRBJ2-1; 12 positions match TRBD2. With 6 bases clipped from V and 4 bases from J, the junction kept 4 bases outside the gene matches. The CDR3 covers 15 residues. CDR1 and CDR2 from the germline V gene are MNHEY and SVGAGI.

The V call is TRBV7-8, the J call TRBJ1-1, with D tentatively TRBD1 (6 bases). CDR1 is SGHVS, CDR2 FQNEAQ, per germline. Trimming pared 2 bases from V and 4 bases from J, leaving 17 bases between. This CDR3 comprises 16 residues. CDR3 region: CASSLTGSARGTEAFF. The CDR3 DNA is TGTGCCAGCAGCTTAACAGGCTCGGCCAGGGGCACTGAAGCTTTCTTT.

The V and J genes are TRBV6-5 and TRBJ1-6; perhaps TRBD1 as D (5 bases). Germline-derived CDR1 and CDR2 are MNHEY and SVGAGI. Between the trimmed V and J ends, which lost 7 bases and 10 bases, there was a span of 17 bases. This CDR3 is 14 amino acids long. The chain's CDR3 is CASITEGLRSPLHF. In DNA, the CDR3 is TGTGCCAGCATCACAGAGGGGCTCAGATCACCCCTCCACTTT.

The table lists this clone with a count of one. The chain has TRBV6-5 and TRBJ2-7, with unresolved D. With 10 bases removed from V and 0 bases from J, the gap between germline ends came to 13 bases. The CDR3 has 13 residues. Germline V lookup: CDR1 MNHEY, CDR2 SVGAGI. The CDR3 region has the DNA TGTGCCACCGCTTGGCCAGGCTCCTACGAGCAGTACTTC. It codes for CATAWPGSYEQYF.

The gene calls are TRBV5-3 and TRBJ1-2; TRBD1 agrees at 7 bases. TRBV5-3 is an ORF for which the function is uncertain. This CDR3 has 16 amino acids. V lost 4 bases to trimming and J lost 4 bases; unmatched junction nucleotides: 13. In nucleotides, the CDR3 is TGTGCCAGAAGCAAACGGGACAGTTGGGTGTTCTATGGCTACACCTTC. The encoded protein is CARSKRDSWVFYGYTF.

This clone was counted a few times. J is TRBJ1-1 and V is TRBV18; a weak D match, TRBD1 (5 bases). In germline, CDR1 is KGHSH, CDR2 LQKENI. V lost 6 bases, J lost 2 bases, and 10 bases lay in between. CDR3 length: 13 amino acids. The CDR3 bases are TGTGCCAGCTCGTACACAGGAAACACTGAAGCTTTCTTT. Translated, it gives CASSYTGNTEAFF.

This rearrangement joins TRBV6-1 to TRBJ2-7, with D perhaps TRBD1 (5 bases). Germline V lookup: CDR1 MNHNS, CDR2 SASEGT. Trimming pared 1 base from V and 5 bases from J, leaving 15 bases between. This CDR3 region has 15 residues. In DNA, the CDR3 is TGTGCCAGCAGTGAAGAGGCAGGGTCTGTCCACGAGCAGTACTTC. Translation gives CASSEEAGSVHEQYF.

This clone was observed a few times. This chain uses TRBV2 with TRBJ1-1, with 8 bases aligning to TRBD1. The V gene's germline CDR1 is SNHLY and CDR2 FYNNEI. There are 15 residues in the CDR3. V lost 4 bases to trimming and J lost 4 bases; unmatched junction nucleotides: 8. The DNA for the CDR3 is TGTGCCAGCAGTGCTACACAGGGGGGCGGCACTGAAGCTTTCTTT. Amino acid sequence: CASSATQGGGTEAFF. Full variable domain (remainder filled in from reference TRBV2 and TRBJ1-1): EPEVTQTPSHQVTQMGQEVILRCVPISNHLYFYWYRQILGQKVEFLVSFYNNEISEKSEIFDDQFSVERPDGSNFTLKIRSTKLEDSAMYFCASSATQGGGTEAFFGQGTRLTVV.

This clone was observed a handful of times. The rearrangement links TRBV20-1 to TRBJ1-2; no clear D. V was shortened by 2 bases and J by 8 bases, with 9 bases between the two germline ends. CDR3 length: 11 amino acids. From germline, CDR1 is DFQATT and CDR2 SNEGSKA (reference sequence). CDR3 residues: CSARFTGGYTF. The CDR3 DNA reads as TGCAGTGCTAGATTCACTGGCGGCTACACCTTC.

The chain combines TRBV9 with TRBJ1-4; maybe TRBD1 (5 bases). The CDR3 covers 15 residues. Trimming shortened V by 4 bases and J by 0 bases, and 10 bases separated the two germline ends. CDR1 SGDLS and CDR2 YYNGEE come from the germline V gene. The CDR3 DNA reads TGTGCCAGCAGCCCGGGGCTCGCAACTAATGAAAAACTGTTTTTT. Protein product: CASSPGLATNEKLFF.

V and J are TRBV7-6 and TRBJ2-3; D ambiguous. Germline CDR1 is SGHVS and CDR2 is FNYEAQ. V was cut by 4 bases and J by 7 bases, with 6 bases left in between. There are 11 residues in the CDR3. CDR3 amino acids: CASSSDHTQYF. CDR3 sequence (DNA): TGTGCCAGCAGCTCCGATCATACGCAGTATTTT. The full variable domain, in which reference TRBV7-6 and TRBJ2-3 provide the parts outside the CDR3, is GAGVSQSPRYKVTKRGQDVALRCDPISGHVSLYWYRQALGQGPEFLTYFNYEAQQDKSGLPNDRFSAERPEGSISTLTIQRTEQRDSAMYRCASSSDHTQYFGPGTRLTVL.

V is TRBV11-2 and J is TRBJ1-1; 9 nucleotides agree with TRBD1. CDR3 length equals 17 residues. V shed 3 bases and J 6 bases; nucleotides not matched to a gene: 14. Germline assignment: CDR1 SGHAT and CDR2 FQNNGV. The CDR3 DNA is TGTGCCAGCAGCTTGACAGGGGGAGCTCCGATCGGGGCTGAAGCTTTCTTT. Encoded protein: CASSLTGGAPIGAEAFF.

V and J are TRBV19 and TRBJ2-3; TRBD1 matches at 9 bases. With V trimmed by 8 bases and J by 1 base, 4 bases remained unmatched. This CDR3 contains 14 residues. The germline CDR1 and CDR2 sequences are LNHDA and SQIVND (reference sequence). The CDR3 region is CASGTGRGTDTQYF. The CDR3 DNA is TGTGCCAGTGGGACAGGGAGGGGCACAGATACGCAGTATTTT.

This sequence joins TRBV6-5 and TRBJ2-7, with D uncertain. Germline assignment: CDR1 MNHEY and CDR2 SVGAGI. With 9 bases removed from V and 5 bases from J, the gap between germline ends came to 5 bases. The CDR3 has 9 residues. The CDR3, as DNA: TGTGCCAGTTCGGACGAGCAGTACTTC. Translation gives CASSDEQYF.

In nucleotides, the CDR3 is TGTGCCAGCAGTCGCCCGGGAGTTCCGCAGTATTTT. Translated, it gives CASSRPGVPQYF. V and J are TRBV6-5 and TRBJ2-3; TRBD2 is a possible D gene (6 bases). CDR1 and CDR2 (germline): MNHEY, SVGAGI. The germline V and J ends were trimmed by 5 bases and 10 bases, with 13 bases remaining between them. The CDR3 runs 12 residues.

This chain uses TRBV5-4 with TRBJ1-1, with D unresolved. Trimming removed 1 base from V and 1 base from J, with 8 bases in between. From germline, CDR1 is SGHNT and CDR2 YYREEE (reference sequence). CDR3 size: 14 residues. In nucleotides, the CDR3 is TGTGCCAGCAGCTTGAGGCAGCCGAACACTGAAGCTTTCTTT. Translation gives CASSLRQPNTEAFF.

The chain carries TRBV5-5 and TRBJ2-7, with TRBD1 as a possible D gene (6 bases). The CDR3 is 16 amino acids. The germline V gene has CDR1 SGHKS and CDR2 YYEKEE (reference sequence). The V gene lost 0 bases and the J gene lost 5 bases, with 18 bases spanning the gap. CDR3 in amino acids: CASSLENRVSSHEQYF. CDR3 bases: TGTGCCAGCAGCTTGGAGAACAGGGTTTCTAGCCACGAGCAGTACTTC.

This sequence joins TRBV30 and TRBJ2-7; D not resolved. Germline V gives CDR1 GTSNPN, CDR2 SVGIG (reference sequence). This CDR3 comprises 15 residues. The ends were cut back, 3 bases at V and 3 bases at J, with 18 bases in the middle. The CDR3 spells CAWSRTRYSFYEQYF. DNA of the CDR3: TGTGCCTGGAGCCGCACAAGATACTCCTTCTACGAGCAGTACTTC.

The chain couples TRBV5-1 to TRBJ2-5; D perhaps matches TRBD1 (6 bases). V was trimmed by 0 bases and J by 4 bases, leaving 13 bases between them. The CDR3 spans 15 residues. Germline CDR1 and CDR2: SGHRS and YFSETQ. The CDR3 sequence is CASSLGPRGLETQYF. CDR3 coding DNA: TGCGCCAGCAGCTTGGGTCCCAGGGGCCTAGAGACCCAGTACTTC.

The chain has TRBV13 and TRBJ2-2, with TRBD2 matching 9 bases. V lost 6 bases, J lost 11 bases, and 4 bases stayed unmatched. Germline loops: CDR1 PRHDT, CDR2 FYEKMQ (reference sequence). The CDR3 is made up of 12 amino acids. This CDR3 is CASSPSGAELFF. In DNA, the CDR3 is TGTGCCAGCAGTCCTAGCGGGGCAGAGCTGTTTTTT.

Remarks on this clone: The germline gene is not matched at one end of the junction; a read error may be the cause. V gene TRBV10-3 combines with J gene TRBJ2-3; no firm D call. The CDR3 consists of 14 residues. Germline V lookup: CDR1 ENHRY, CDR2 SYGVKD. In nucleotides, the CDR3 is TGTGCCAGCAGTGGCGACTCCGATGCGGATACGCAGTATTTT. Its translation: CASSGDSDADTQYF.

In this sample, this clone turned up a few times. The chain carries TRBV30 and TRBJ2-7, with D unresolved. V lost 1 base to trimming and J lost 5 bases, with 6 bases between them. CDR3 length: 11 residues. The germline gives CDR1 GTSNPN, CDR2 SVGIG (reference sequence). The CDR3 coding sequence is TGTGCCTGGAGTGCTAGGGACGAGCAGTACTTC. The encoded protein is CAWSARDEQYF.